This passage covers 21 T cell receptor beta chains from one sample sequenced in a study of molecular identifiers for immune sequencing clone quantification. TCRdb re-called the PCR reads with MiXCR, one entry per CDR3 protein. The sample records under 65,000 distinct CDR3 sequences, approximately 26% being singletons. The specimen sequenced was naive CD8+ T cells from blood, with Jurkat cell RNA spiked in. Subset indicated: FACS-sorted CD8+CD4-CCR7+CD45RA+ naive T cells. Receptors originate from a human donor in good health. Some libraries in this study had Jurkat cell RNA spiked in.

This clonotype was seen at least ten times. The V call is TRBV24-1, the J call TRBJ1-5; D is unresolved. The CDR3 length is 15 residues. Trimming removed 4 bases at V and 1 base at J, with 10 bases between. The germline V gene encodes CDR1 KGHDR and CDR2 SFDVKD. The CDR3 bases are TGTGCCACCAGTGAAAAGGGAGGGAGCAATCAGCCCCAGCATTTT. Protein: CATSEKGGSNQPQHF.

This clonotype was seen repeatedly, ten times or more. V and J are TRBV4-3 and TRBJ2-1, with 7 bases lining up with TRBD2. The CDR3 has 16 residues. Germline CDR1 LGHNA, CDR2 YSLEER. V shed 0 bases, J shed 6 bases, and the junction held 8 bases outside the gene matches. DNA for the CDR3: TGCGCCAGCAGCCAAGATAGCGGGCGGGGCCGCAATGAGCAGTTCTTC. Translating gives CASSQDSGRGRNEQFF.

Ten or more counts support this clonotype. In DNA, the CDR3 is TGCAGTGCTCAACGGGGGGGACAGGAGACGGGCGAGCAGTACTTC. Its protein product is CSAQRGGQETGEQYF. The V call is TRBV20-1, the J call TRBJ2-7, with D perhaps assigned TRBD1 or TRBD2 (8 bases each). CDR1 is DFQATT and CDR2 is SNEGSKA in the germline V gene (reference sequence). The CDR3 length is 15 residues. Trimming pared 5 bases from V and 6 bases from J, leaving 23 bases between.

J is TRBJ1-4 and V is TRBV12-3 or TRBV12-4, with TRBD1 as a possible D gene (5 bases). The germline V and J ends were trimmed by 5 bases and 14 bases, with 21 bases remaining between them. The CDR3 extends over 14 amino acids. Here the CDR3 reads CASSPPGRGFRLFF. CDR3 DNA sequence: TGTGCCAGCAGTCCCCCGGGACGGGGGTTTAGGCTGTTTTTT.

Ten or more counts support this clonotype. The gene calls are TRBV4-3 and TRBJ2-3; D is unresolved. Germline CDR1 LGHNA, CDR2 YSLEER. V lost 5 bases and J 8 bases, leaving 20 bases between the germline ends. The CDR3 is 15 residues long. CDR3 protein: CASSSLRDPEVTQYF. For the CDR3, the DNA is TGCGCCAGCAGCTCGCTCCGAGACCCAGAGGTTACGCAGTATTTT.

Remarks on this clonotype: A much larger clonotype is one base distant, so this may be a read error. This chain links TRBV7-9 with TRBJ2-3, with a tentative D call TRBD2 (5 bases). The CDR3 totals 16 residues. Germline V lookup: CDR1 SEHNR, CDR2 FQNEAQ (reference sequence). The CDR3 is CVSEYPWSHGADTQYF. The DNA for the CDR3 is TGTGTCAGCGAATACCCGTGGTCCCACGGGGCAGATACGCAGTATTTT.

This clonotype was seen a few times. This may arise from a read error, as a much more abundant clone is one base away. The rearrangement links TRBV2 to TRBJ2-3, with TRBD2 identical over 13 bases. V lost 8 bases, J lost 2 bases, and 7 bases stayed unmatched. The CDR3 runs 16 residues. Germline V lookup: CDR1 SNHLY, CDR2 FYNNEI. Here the CDR3 reads CASGSGLAGLTDTQYF. As DNA, the CDR3 is TGTGCCAGCGGGTCGGGACTAGCGGGACTCACAGATACGCAGTATTTT.

This clonotype was seen repeatedly, ten times or more. The chain links TRBV7-9 to TRBJ1-4, with a tentative D call TRBD1 (6 bases). Germline values: CDR1 SEHNR, CDR2 FQNEAQ (reference sequence). The CDR3 length is 15 residues. V shed 5 bases and J shed 4 bases, with 14 bases lying between them. In DNA, the CDR3 is TGTGCCAGCAGCCCTGTGACAGGACTTAATGAAAAACTGTTTTTT. It encodes CASSPVTGLNEKLFF.

This clonotype came up a few times. The gene calls are TRBV27 and TRBJ2-3, with D possibly being TRBD2 (6 bases). V was pared by 5 bases and J by 5 bases, with 17 bases between. The germline V gene has CDR1 MNHEY and CDR2 SMNVEV (reference sequence). The CDR3 has 15 amino acids. The CDR3 spells CASSLRLEIRDTQYF. CDR3 bases: TGTGCCAGCAGTCTAAGACTAGAGATTCGAGATACGCAGTATTTT.

This clonotype appeared many times. V and J are TRBV24-1 and TRBJ2-3; the D gene is possibly TRBD1 (6 bases). Trimming removed 4 bases from V and 1 base from J, with 11 bases in between. The germline V gene encodes CDR1 KGHDR and CDR2 SFDVKD. The CDR3 spans 15 residues. The CDR3 bases are TGTGCCACCAGTGAGCCAGGGGACGGCACAGATACGCAGTATTTT. As protein: CATSEPGDGTDTQYF.

This clonotype came up a few times. This chain links TRBV20-1 with TRBJ1-1; D is possibly TRBD1 (5 bases). CDR3 length: 16 residues. With 0 bases removed from V and 1 base from J, the gap between germline ends came to 15 bases. In germline, CDR1 is DFQATT, CDR2 SNEGSKA (reference sequence). The CDR3 loop reads CSARDNWGGQNTEAFF. Here the CDR3 DNA reads TGCAGTGCTAGAGATAATTGGGGTGGACAGAACACTGAAGCTTTCTTT.

Details on this clonotype: Sequence at one end of the junction differs from germline and may be a read error. The genes are TRBV7-7 and TRBJ2-2, with TRBD1 as a possible D gene (6 bases). Germline V CDR1 and CDR2: SSHAT, FNYEAQ (reference sequence). The CDR3 consists of 17 residues. This chain's CDR3 is CASSPSGRGENTGELFF. CDR3 sequence (DNA): TGTGCTAGCAGCCCAAGCGGCAGGGGCGAGAACACCGGGGAGCTGTTTTTT.

The sample holds a few counts of this clonotype. The rearrangement joins TRBV5-1 to TRBJ2-7; D unclear. This CDR3 is 15 amino acids long. V gave up 1 base and J gave up 4 bases, with 15 bases separating them. In germline, CDR1 is SGHRS, CDR2 YFSETQ. CDR3: CASSLSSGPGYEQYF. Written as DNA, the CDR3 is TGCGCCAGCAGCTTGTCATCCGGCCCCGGTTACGAGCAGTACTTC.

This clonotype was recorded only once. Germline and junction disagree at one end, which may indicate a read error. The chain employs TRBV4-2 and TRBJ1-1, with D unclear. Germline loops: CDR1 LGHNA, CDR2 YNFKEQ. The CDR3 is made up of 15 amino acids. The CDR3 is CARSPEVLMNTAAFF. The CDR3 region has the DNA TGTGCCCGCAGCCCAGAAGTACTCATGAACACTGCAGCTTTCTTT.

This chain's CDR3 is CASSQEPGLAGGPTDTQYF. In nucleotides, the CDR3 is TGCGCCAGCAGCCAGGAACCGGGACTAGCGGGGGGGCCGACAGATACGCAGTATTTT. The chain joins TRBV4-3 to TRBJ2-3; 16 nucleotides align to TRBD2. This CDR3 is built from 19 residues. Germline V gene lookup returns CDR1 LGHNA and CDR2 YSLEER. The trim removed 3 bases at V and 3 bases at J, leaving 9 bases unmatched.

This clonotype was seen many times. The chain carries TRBV28 and TRBJ2-7, with a possible D match to TRBD2 (5 bases). This CDR3 comprises 13 residues. Germline V gene sequence: CDR1 MDHEN, CDR2 SYDVKM. With 3 bases removed from V and 2 bases from J, the gap between germline ends came to 8 bases. In DNA, the CDR3 is TGTGCCAGCAGTTTCCCTAGCCCCTACGAGCAGTACTTC. Its protein product is CASSFPSPYEQYF.

This clonotype was counted ten times or more. The chain recombines TRBV29-1 with TRBJ2-3; 10 positions match TRBD1. This CDR3 comprises 13 residues. Germline V gene data show CDR1 as SQVTM and CDR2 as ANQGSEA. V gave up 7 bases and J gave up 3 bases; unmatched junction bases: 4. The DNA for the CDR3 is TGCAGCGCACCGGGACAGGGGACAGATACGCAGTATTTT. Protein product: CSAPGQGTDTQYF.

This clonotype was seen a single time. Germline and junction disagree at one end, which may indicate a read error. V is TRBV10-2 and J is TRBJ2-1, with D possibly TRBD1 on 5 matching bases. Germline loops: CDR1 WSHSY, CDR2 SAAADI. The CDR3 length is 15 residues. The chain's CDR3 is CASSEVGLAAHDQFF. In nucleotides, the CDR3 is TGCGCCAGCAGTGAGGTGGGGCTCGCGGCCCATGACCAGTTCTTC.

This clonotype was counted at least ten times. This chain joins TRBV7-9 and TRBJ1-5, with D perhaps TRBD1 (6 bases). The CDR3 is 14 amino acids. The V end was cut by 5 bases, the J end by 3 bases, with 11 bases between. The germline CDR1 and CDR2 sequences are SEHNR and FQNEAQ (reference sequence). In nucleotides, the CDR3 is TGTGCCAGCAGCCTATCAGGGGTCAATCAGCCCCAGCATTTT. Encoded protein: CASSLSGVNQPQHF.

At least ten counts were recorded for this clonotype. The CDR3 sequence: CSGTVRRDEQFF. CDR3 DNA: TGCAGCGGAACGGTACGGAGGGATGAGCAGTTCTTC. The chain employs TRBV29-1 and TRBJ2-1, with a weak D call TRBD2 (6 bases). The CDR3 contains 12 residues. V lost 7 bases and J lost 8, with 15 bases in between. The germline V gene has CDR1 SQVTM and CDR2 ANQGSEA.

There are many counts of this clonotype. The chain carries TRBV28 and TRBJ2-2; 14 positions match TRBD2. Trimming at V came to 5 bases and at J to 6 bases, leaving 11 bases not matched to a gene. Germline V CDR1 and CDR2: MDHEN, SYDVKM. The CDR3 has 18 amino acids. The CDR3 DNA sequence: TGTGCCAGCAGTGAACGACTAGCGGGAGGGCCTTTCTCCGGGGAGCTGTTTTTT. Translating it yields CASSERLAGGPFSGELFF.